This T cell receptor beta chain was recovered during a study of CD8+ T cells in alopecia areata. The treatment is: oral pan-JAK inhibitor, 5-10 mg twice daily. This CDR3 comprises 17 residues. Germline assignment: CDR1 SGHNT and CDR2 YYREEE (reference sequence). Between the trimmed V and J ends, which lost 4 bases and 0 bases, there was a span of 18 bases. cDNA prepared by RNA extraction and subsequent reverse transcription served as the template for sequencing. TCRdb keeps only in-frame clones here, not all; method: immunoSEQ multiplex PCR. The sample records approximately 300,000 clones, roughly 64% being singletons.

The specimen was CD4+ T cells sorted from blood, collected at week 24, from a patient treated with tofacitinib. This clonotype was obtained from a human donor with alopecia areata. The chain couples TRBV5-4 to TRBJ2-3; TRBD1 might be the D (6 bases). CDR3 sequence: CASSPRTVGFSTDTQYF. CDR3 DNA: TGTGCCAGCAGCCCCCGGACAGTTGGTTTTAGCACAGATACGCAGTATTTT.